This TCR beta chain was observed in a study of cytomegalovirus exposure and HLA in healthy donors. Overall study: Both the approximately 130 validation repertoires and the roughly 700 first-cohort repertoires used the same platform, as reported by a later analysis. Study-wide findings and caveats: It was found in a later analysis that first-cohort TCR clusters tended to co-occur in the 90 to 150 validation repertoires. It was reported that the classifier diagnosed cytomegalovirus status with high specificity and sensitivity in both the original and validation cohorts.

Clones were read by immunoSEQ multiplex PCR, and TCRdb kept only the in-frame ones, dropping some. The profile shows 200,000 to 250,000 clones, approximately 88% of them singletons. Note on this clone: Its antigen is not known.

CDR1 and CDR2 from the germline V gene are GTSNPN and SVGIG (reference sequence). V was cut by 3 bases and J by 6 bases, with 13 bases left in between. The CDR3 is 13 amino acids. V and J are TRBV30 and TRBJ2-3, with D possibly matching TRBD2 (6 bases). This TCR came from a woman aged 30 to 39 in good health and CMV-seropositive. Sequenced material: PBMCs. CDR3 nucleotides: TGTGCCTGGAGCCCGGGGGAGACCGATACGCAGTATTTT. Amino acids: CAWSPGETDTQYF.